This TCR beta chain came from a study of blood T cell repertoires in COVID-19. Study overall: Donors in the United States, Italy and Spain gave samples during acute or convalescent COVID-19. From T cells, B-cell-depleted T cells, or PBMCs came the material, which was cDNA or gDNA.

The length of the CDR3 is 14 residues. V trimming: 5 bases; J trimming: 5 bases; junction bases outside the gene matches: 6. The germline gives CDR1 SNHLY, CDR2 FYNNEI. Only one count was recorded for this clone. Under the authors' procedure: Reference gene primer amplification yielded estimated nucleated cell counts. Profiled with immunoSEQ multiplex PCR; TCRdb holds only in-frame clones, not every one. For V, J and clone size, that table is used; D and trimming come from the DNA. The sample consists of about 290,000 clones, over 80% of them appearing once. The sample taken for sequencing was peripheral blood. V gene TRBV2 combines with J gene TRBJ2-7, with TRBD1 matching over 10 bases. The source is a woman aged 50 to 65 with active or convalescent COVID-19. The CDR3 region has the DNA TGTGCCAGCAGTCCGGGACAGGGGTCCCACGAGCAGTACTTC. The encoded protein is CASSPGQGSHEQYF.